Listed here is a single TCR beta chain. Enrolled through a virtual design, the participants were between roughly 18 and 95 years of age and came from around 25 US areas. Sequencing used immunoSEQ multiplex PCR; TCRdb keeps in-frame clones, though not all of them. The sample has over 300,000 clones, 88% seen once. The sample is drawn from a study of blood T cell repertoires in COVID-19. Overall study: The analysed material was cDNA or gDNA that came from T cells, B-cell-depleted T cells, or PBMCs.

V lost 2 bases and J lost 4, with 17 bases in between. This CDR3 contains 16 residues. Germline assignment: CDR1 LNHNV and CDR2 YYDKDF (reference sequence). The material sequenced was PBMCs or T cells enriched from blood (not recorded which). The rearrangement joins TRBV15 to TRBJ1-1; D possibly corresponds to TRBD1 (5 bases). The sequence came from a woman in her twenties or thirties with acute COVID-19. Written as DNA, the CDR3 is TGTGCCACCAGCAGAAAAGCGGGCGCGGGGGGCACTGAAGCTTTCTTT. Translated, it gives CATSRKAGAGGTEAFF.